This TCR beta chain derives from a study of vaccination and CD4 T cells after COVID-19. Study-wide background: Convalescent donors: six male, four female; seven Caucasian, two Asian, one multiracial, two Hispanic. Study findings and constraints: Convalescent patients showed a median roughly 85% of reactive clones that were seen only post-vaccination.

Sequencing of cultured CD4+ T cell DNA used the Oncomine TCR Beta short-read assay. Each CDR3 protein is one row after TCRdb ran MiXCR on the PCR reads. The sample has 9,500 to 15,000 distinct CDR3 sequences; roughly 59% are singletons. The CDR3 consists of 13 residues. Trimming pared 4 bases from V and 0 bases from J, leaving 7 bases between. Stated treatment: approximately 11-day PBMC culture with coronavirus spike peptide pools or control peptides (ViraFEST assay). The ViraFEST method relied on peptide pools to expand antigen-specific T cells, followed by TCR sequencing. Half-medium changes with fresh IL-2 medium occurred on days 3 and 7. Concerning this clonotype: Its cognate antigen is unknown.

V gene TRBV12-3 or TRBV12-4 combines with J gene TRBJ2-7; D gene ambiguous. The source of this sequence is a human donor who had recovered from COVID-19. The material sequenced was CD4+ T cells from blood, cultured in vitro. The CDR3 is CASSYGNSYEQYF. In DNA, the CDR3 is TGTGCCAGCAGTTATGGCAACTCCTACGAGCAGTACTTC.